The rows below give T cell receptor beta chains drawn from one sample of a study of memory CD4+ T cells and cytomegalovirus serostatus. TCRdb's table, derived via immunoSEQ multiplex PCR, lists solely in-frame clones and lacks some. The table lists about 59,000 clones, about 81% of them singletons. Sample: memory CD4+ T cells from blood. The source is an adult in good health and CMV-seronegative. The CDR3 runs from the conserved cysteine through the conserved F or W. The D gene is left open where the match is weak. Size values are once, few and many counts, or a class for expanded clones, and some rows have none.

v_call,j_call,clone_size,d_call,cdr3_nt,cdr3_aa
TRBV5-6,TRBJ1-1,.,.,TGTGCCAGCAGCCCACGTTGGGCGGGGGCTGAAGCTTTCTTT,CASSPRWAGAEAFF
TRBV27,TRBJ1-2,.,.,TGTGCCAGCAGTCCTTCGACAGGCCCTGGCTACACCTTC,CASSPSTGPGYTF
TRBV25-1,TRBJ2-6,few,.,TGTGCCAGCAGTGAATTCGGGAGCTCTGGGGCCAACGTCCTGACTTTC,CASSEFGSSGANVLTF
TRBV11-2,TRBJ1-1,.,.,TGTGCCAGCCAGCTTACTAGGGGCACTGAAGCTTTCTTT,CASQLTRGTEAFF
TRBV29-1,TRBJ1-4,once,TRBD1,TGCAGCGTTGAAGGGACAGGGTCAACTAATGAAAAACTGTTTTTT,CSVEGTGSTNEKLFF
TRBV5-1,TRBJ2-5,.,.,TGCGCCAGCAGCTTGGGGCCGGGAACTTCGGAGACCCAGTACTTC,CASSLGPGTSETQYF
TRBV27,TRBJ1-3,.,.,TGTGCCAGCAGCTCGCGGACAGTTTCCTCTGGAAACACCATATATTTT,CASSSRTVSSGNTIYF
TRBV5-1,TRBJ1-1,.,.,TGCGCCAGCAGCTTACGTCCGCAGCTAAACACTGAAGCTTTCTTT,CASSLRPQLNTEAFF
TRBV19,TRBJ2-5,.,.,TGTGCCAGTAGTGGGGCGGGGCAAGAGACCCAGTACTTC,CASSGAGQETQYF
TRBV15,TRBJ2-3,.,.,TGTGCCACCTCTTCTAATCATGGCGATACGCAGTATTTT,CATSSNHGDTQYF
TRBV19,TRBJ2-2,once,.,TGTGCCAGTAGTCCCCTCTTTAGAGACACCGGGGAGCTGTTTTTT,CASSPLFRDTGELFF
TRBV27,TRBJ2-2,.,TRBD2,TGTGCCAGCAGTTTCGTACGGGGGGCGAACACCGGGGAGCTGTTTTTT,CASSFVRGANTGELFF
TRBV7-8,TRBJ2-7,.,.,TGTGCCAGCAGCACGCAAGTCAGACAGGCCGTCTACGAGCAGTACTTC,CASSTQVRQAVYEQYF
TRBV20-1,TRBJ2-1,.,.,TGCAGTGCTAGTACACATACTGAGCAGTTCTTC,CSASTHTEQFF
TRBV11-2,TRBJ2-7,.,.,TGTGCCAGCACCCCTATTAGTGGGTCAGGGATCCCCCACGAGCAGTACTTC,CASTPISGSGIPHEQYF
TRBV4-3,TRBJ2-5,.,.,TGCGCCAGCAGCCGAACGCCCGTAGAAGAGACCCAGTACTTC,CASSRTPVEETQYF